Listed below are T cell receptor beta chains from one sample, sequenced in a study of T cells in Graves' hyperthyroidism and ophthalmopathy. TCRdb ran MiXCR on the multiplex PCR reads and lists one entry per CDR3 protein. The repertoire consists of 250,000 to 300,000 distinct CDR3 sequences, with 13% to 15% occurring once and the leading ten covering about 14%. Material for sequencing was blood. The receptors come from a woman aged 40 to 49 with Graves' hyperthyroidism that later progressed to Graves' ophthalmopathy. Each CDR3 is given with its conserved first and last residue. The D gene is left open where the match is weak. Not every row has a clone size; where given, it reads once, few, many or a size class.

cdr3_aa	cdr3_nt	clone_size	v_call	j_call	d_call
CSAAWNGKTDTQYF	TGCAGTGCGGCCTGGAACGGGAAGACAGATACGCAGTATTTT	many	TRBV20-1	TRBJ2-3	-
CASSLVASYNSPLHF	TGTGCCAGCAGCTTGGTGGCCTCCTATAATTCACCCCTCCACTTT	many	TRBV5-8	TRBJ1-6	-
CASSESSPGQGVYEQYF	TGCGCCAGCAGTGAGAGCTCCCCGGGACAGGGTGTGTACGAGCAGTACTTC	-	TRBV10-2	TRBJ2-7	TRBD1
CASQDRGPDQPQHF	TGTGCCAGTCAAGACAGGGGGCCAGATCAGCCCCAGCATTTT	many	TRBV6-1	TRBJ1-5	TRBD1
CATSSSGQGVAEQFF	TGTGCCACCAGCAGCTCGGGACAGGGGGTGGCTGAGCAGTTCTTC	many	TRBV15	TRBJ2-1	TRBD1
CASSQGYEQYF	TGTGCCAGCAGCCAAGGTTACGAGCAGTACTTC	many	TRBV3-1	TRBJ2-7	-
CASSRVGGGQETQYF	TGCGCCAGCAGCCGTGTGGGGGGAGGCCAAGAGACCCAGTACTTC	-	TRBV5-1	TRBJ2-5	-
CASSSGTGGLQETQYF	TGTGCCAGCAGCTCGGGGACAGGGGGACTACAAGAGACCCAGTACTTC	-	TRBV5-6	TRBJ2-5	TRBD1
CASSPRDRAFSSGANVLTF	TGTGCCAGCAGTCCGCGCGATCGGGCGTTTAGCTCTGGGGCCAACGTCCTGACTTTC	many	TRBV27	TRBJ2-6	-
CASSPGDSNQPQHF	TGTGCCAGCTCCCCAGGGGATAGCAATCAGCCCCAGCATTTT	many	TRBV18	TRBJ1-5	-